Sequencing of this T cell receptor beta chain was carried out in a study of blood T cells in healthy people across ages. Overall study: About one barcoded beta molecule per two T cells was captured by template switching.

Using a J-beta primer mix together with a sample-barcoded 5' primer, a second PCR was run for about 6 to 12 cycles. MiXCR, run by TCRdb on the 5' RACE reads, gives a single entry per CDR3 protein. Here the sample spans hundreds of thousands of distinct CDR3 sequences, approximately 30% being singletons. This clonotype was picked up many times. This receptor was identified in an elderly woman in good health. Material for sequencing was blood.

This chain's CDR3 is CASSLRSGGAAYNEQFF. The CDR3 DNA follows: TGCGCCAGCAGCCTTCGAAGCGGCGGGGCAGCCTACAATGAGCAGTTCTTC. The genes are TRBV4-1 and TRBJ2-1, with TRBD2 as a possible D gene (6 bases). Germline CDR1 and CDR2: MGHRA and YSYEKL. The CDR3 sequence is 17 residues long. V lost 4 bases to trimming and J lost 2 bases, with 18 bases between them.